This T cell receptor (beta chain) was captured in a study of T cells in Graves' hyperthyroidism and ophthalmopathy. Trimming shortened V by 2 bases and J by 3 bases, and 8 bases separated the two germline ends. This CDR3 region has 13 residues. Germline loops: CDR1 DFQATT, CDR2 SNEGSKA (reference sequence). The CDR3 regions of TCR beta were amplified from RNA transcripts. HTBI primers were employed in a first-round RT-PCR of the TCR CDR3. TCRdb redid the calling of the multiplex PCR reads with MiXCR, one entry per CDR3 protein. The repertoire holds 300,000 to 450,000 distinct CDR3 sequences, about a fifth seen once, with 35% to 45% in the top ten. This clonotype was counted ten times or more.

This chain uses TRBV20-1 with TRBJ1-5; D is unclear. The clonotype comes from a man younger than 30 with Graves' ophthalmopathy. Sample: blood. The CDR3, as DNA: TGCAGTGCTAGAAGGCAGATCAATCAGCCCCAGCATTTT. This codes for CSARRQINQPQHF.